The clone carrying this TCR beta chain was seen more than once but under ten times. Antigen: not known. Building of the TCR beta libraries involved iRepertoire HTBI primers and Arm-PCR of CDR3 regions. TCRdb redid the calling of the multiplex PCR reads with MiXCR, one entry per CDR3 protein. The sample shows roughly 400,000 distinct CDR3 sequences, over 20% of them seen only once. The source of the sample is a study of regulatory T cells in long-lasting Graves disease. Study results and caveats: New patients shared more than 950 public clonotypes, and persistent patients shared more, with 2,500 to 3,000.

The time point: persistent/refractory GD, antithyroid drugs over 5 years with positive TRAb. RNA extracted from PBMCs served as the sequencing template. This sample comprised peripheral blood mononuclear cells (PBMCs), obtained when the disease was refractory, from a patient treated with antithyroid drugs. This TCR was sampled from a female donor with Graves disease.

CDR3 bases: TGTGCCAGCTCACGGGGGACAGGGATTACTCAGCCCCAGCATTTT. Amino acids: CASSRGTGITQPQHF. The genes are TRBV18 and TRBJ1-5; 9 bases line up with TRBD1. The germline V gene encodes CDR1 KGHSH and CDR2 LQKENI. The CDR3 contains 15 residues. J lost 6 bases, V lost 4 bases, and 7 bases had no gene match.